This entry lists 22 T cell receptor beta chains sequenced from one sample in a study of cytotoxic CD8 clonotypes in ibrutinib-treated CLL. Sequenced by immunoSEQ multiplex PCR; TCRdb stores in-frame clones only, minus some. Among more than 150,000 clones listed, around three quarters were seen once. The sample in question was PBMCs, obtained after 24 months of ibrutinib treatment. Receptors were obtained from a human donor with chronic lymphocytic leukemia.

There are a few counts of this clone. V gene TRBV7-6 combines with J gene TRBJ2-1; D ambiguous. The CDR3 spans 14 residues. Germline V CDR1 and CDR2: SGHVS, FNYEAQ. V was clipped by 3 bases and J by 5 bases, with 11 bases between them. This CDR3 reads CASSLESGHNEQFF. The CDR3, as DNA: TGTGCCAGCAGCTTGGAGAGTGGACACAATGAGCAGTTCTTC.

The chain couples TRBV6-1 to TRBJ2-1; a weak D match, TRBD1 (5 bases). The CDR3 has 11 amino acids. Germline CDR1 and CDR2: MNHNS and SASEGT. V was pared by 3 bases and J by 12 bases, with 9 bases between. DNA of the CDR3: TGTGCCAGCAGTGATAGGGGTGGGCAGTTCTTC. Protein product: CASSDRGGQFF.

The CDR3: CASRGGLETQYF. The CDR3, as DNA: TGTGCCAGCAGGGGAGGGCTGGAGACCCAGTACTTC. V is TRBV25-1 and J is TRBJ2-5; 7 bases match TRBD2. V dropped 6 bases and J dropped 5; count of bases not matched to a gene: 3. CDR1 is MGHDK, CDR2 SYGVNS, per germline. The CDR3 covers 12 residues.

The rearrangement uses TRBV5-6 and TRBJ2-3; no firm D call. Looked up from germline, CDR1 is SGHDT and CDR2 is YYEEEE. The CDR3 runs to 15 residues. The ends were cut back, 2 bases at V and 1 base at J, with 11 bases in the middle. In DNA, the CDR3 is TGTGCCAGCAGCTTTCACCTACGCCGCACAGATACGCAGTATTTT. The encoded protein is CASSFHLRRTDTQYF.

The chain employs TRBV6-5 and TRBJ2-2; no clear D. Trimming pared 6 bases from V and 6 bases from J, leaving 14 bases between. The CDR3 runs 14 residues. CDR1 and CDR2 (germline): MNHEY, SVGAGI. CDR3 residues: CASSRSVSPGELFF. The CDR3 bases are TGTGCCAGCAGCCGCTCCGTGTCGCCCGGGGAGCTGTTTTTT.

This clone appeared a single time. J is TRBJ2-1 and V is TRBV6-5, with TRBD2 matching over 9 bases. V dropped 2 bases and J dropped 8; count of bases not matched to a gene: 7. Germline assignment: CDR1 MNHEY and CDR2 SVGAGI. CDR3 length: 15 amino acids. Here the CDR3 DNA reads TGTGCCAGCAGTTACCTTGGCGGGAGGGTGGATGAGCAGTTCTTC. This sequence encodes CASSYLGGRVDEQFF.

V is TRBV7-2 and J is TRBJ2-7; 10 nucleotides align to TRBD2. Germline V gene data show CDR1 as SGHTA and CDR2 as FQGNSA. The CDR3 sequence is 15 residues long. Unmatched junction bases numbered 8, after V lost 1 base and J lost 8 bases. DNA for the CDR3: TGTGCCAGCAGCTTAGATCCTAGCGGGAGTAAGAAGCAGTACTTC. It specifies CASSLDPSGSKKQYF.

CDR3 nucleotides: TGTGCCAGCAGCGACCCGGGGCCCCAGCATTTT. Its protein product is CASSDPGPQHF. V and J are TRBV7-2 and TRBJ1-5; D uncertain. This CDR3 comprises 11 residues. Germline V gene sequence: CDR1 SGHTA, CDR2 FQGNSA. V lost 5 bases, J lost 9 bases, and 8 bases lay in between.

This clone was found a few times. V usage is TRBV7-7 and J usage is TRBJ2-1; 10 bases line up with TRBD2. The CDR3 is 13 amino acids. After removal of 5 bases from V and 10 bases from J, the junction contained 5 bases not matched to a gene. Germline values: CDR1 SSHAT, CDR2 FNYEAQ (reference sequence). The CDR3 protein is CASSPLTSGEQFF. DNA for the CDR3: TGTGCCAGCAGCCCGCTGACTAGCGGGGAGCAGTTCTTC.

The chain combines TRBV28 with TRBJ1-2, with D maybe TRBD1 (6 bases). Germline V gene sequence: CDR1 MDHEN, CDR2 SYDVKM. This CDR3 is 13 amino acids long. The ends were cut back, 6 bases at V and 5 bases at J, with 13 bases in the middle. CDR3 in DNA: TGTGCCAGCAGCCCGGACAGACTTTATGGCTACACCTTC. It specifies CASSPDRLYGYTF.

This chain links TRBV4-2 with TRBJ2-5; D is possibly TRBD2 (5 bases). Per germline, CDR1 LGHNA and CDR2 YNFKEQ. V lost 0 bases and J lost 3, with 8 bases in between. The CDR3 covers 14 residues. The CDR3 nucleotides read TGTGCCAGCAGCCAAGATGAAGCGGAAGAGACCCAGTACTTC. Protein product: CASSQDEAEETQYF.

This chain links TRBV7-9 with TRBJ2-2; 7 bases are shared with TRBD1. CDR1 and CDR2 (germline): SEHNR, FQNEAQ (reference sequence). J gave up 3 bases and V 1 base, and 2 bases lay outside the gene matches. The CDR3 contains 15 residues. DNA for the CDR3: TGTGCCAGCAGCTTAGGAGGGGGCCACACCGGGGAGCTGTTTTTT. The encoded protein is CASSLGGGHTGELFF.

The V call is TRBV5-4, the J call TRBJ2-1, with TRBD1 identical over 7 bases. Trimming at V came to 1 base and at J to 6 bases, leaving 10 bases not matched to a gene. CDR1 SGHNT and CDR2 YYREEE come from the germline V gene (reference sequence). There are 16 residues in the CDR3. This CDR3 is CASSLLVGQPGNEQFF. Here the CDR3 DNA reads TGTGCCAGCAGCTTGTTGGTGGGACAGCCGGGCAATGAGCAGTTCTTC.

The chain recombines TRBV28 with TRBJ1-2, with D uncertain. CDR1 is MDHEN, CDR2 SYDVKM, per germline. The CDR3 loop spans 15 amino acids. V shed 1 base and J shed 0 bases, with 9 bases lying between them. The CDR3 protein is CASSLFSDTNYGYTF. CDR3 nucleotide sequence: TGTGCCAGCAGTTTATTCTCGGATACTAACTATGGCTACACCTTC.

This clone turned up a few times. The chain couples TRBV7-2 to TRBJ1-5; D might be TRBD1 (5 bases). Trimming shortened V by 6 bases and J by 5 bases, and 8 bases separated the two germline ends. The CDR3 covers 12 residues. Germline V gene data show CDR1 as SGHTA and CDR2 as FQGNSA. CDR3 bases: TGTGCCAGCAGGAGGGGCGATCAGCCCCAGCATTTT. Its translation: CASRRGDQPQHF.

The chain employs TRBV7-2 and TRBJ1-2; perhaps TRBD1 as D (6 bases). Germline V gene sequence: CDR1 SGHTA, CDR2 FQGNSA. V shed 5 bases and J shed 7 bases, with 14 bases lying between them. The CDR3 has 13 residues. The CDR3 spells CASSIAQGRGYTF. The CDR3 DNA is TGTGCCAGCAGCATCGCACAGGGACGTGGCTACACCTTC.

The V and J genes are TRBV11-2 and TRBJ2-7; 7 nucleotides match TRBD1. The germline gives CDR1 SGHAT, CDR2 FQNNGV. V shed 4 bases and J 7 bases; nucleotides not matched to a gene: 7. This CDR3 spans 13 amino acids. The CDR3, as DNA: TGTGCCAGCAGCTCACGACAGGGTGGTGAGCAGTACTTC. It encodes CASSSRQGGEQYF.

The CDR3 reads CSAPGQGLGYNEQFF. CDR3 nucleotide sequence: TGCAGCGCCCCGGGACAGGGACTAGGATACAATGAGCAGTTCTTC. The J gene is TRBJ2-1, the V gene TRBV29-1; weak D call: TRBD1 (9 bases). V was clipped by 7 bases and J by 4 bases, with 20 bases between them. The germline gives CDR1 SQVTM, CDR2 ANQGSEA. The length of the CDR3 is 15 residues.

The table lists this clone with a count of one. V is TRBV7-6 and J is TRBJ2-5, with D uncertain. Deletions cut 5 bases from V and 4 bases from J, with 11 bases between. The CDR3 contains 13 residues. Looked up from germline, CDR1 is SGHVS and CDR2 is FNYEAQ. As DNA, the CDR3 is TGTGCCAGCAGCCAAGACCCGAGAGAGACCCAGTACTTC. This gives the protein CASSQDPRETQYF.

This rearrangement joins TRBV5-1 to TRBJ2-5; 7 bases are shared with TRBD1. V gave up 0 bases and J gave up 0 bases; unmatched junction bases: 5. The CDR3 contains 16 residues. CDR1 and CDR2 (germline): SGHRS, YFSETQ. The CDR3: CASSLAGQTNQETQYF. The CDR3 DNA follows: TGCGCCAGCAGCTTGGCGGGACAGACCAACCAAGAGACCCAGTACTTC.

V usage is TRBV11-1 and J usage is TRBJ2-7; unclear D gene. CDR1 is SGHAT and CDR2 is FQDESV in the germline V gene (reference sequence). The V end was cut by 1 base, the J end by 6 bases, with 10 bases between. CDR3 length: 13 amino acids. The CDR3 spells CASSLEVPGEQYF. CDR3 coding DNA: TGTGCCAGCAGCTTAGAAGTCCCCGGCGAGCAGTACTTC.

V and J are TRBV18 and TRBJ2-7, with 8 bases fitting TRBD2. Per the germline V gene, CDR1 is KGHSH and CDR2 is LQKENI. There are 17 residues in the CDR3. Losses at the gene ends were 2 bases for V and 4 bases for J; bases not matched to a gene: 13. The CDR3 region has the DNA TGTGCCAGCTCACCAAGAGGAGGAGCGGGAGTTTTATACGAGCAGTACTTC. Translating gives CASSPRGGAGVLYEQYF.